Sequencing of this T cell receptor beta chain was carried out in a study of blood T cell repertoires in COVID-19. Whole-study context: Sources were T cells, B-cell-depleted T cells, or PBMCs; the material itself was cDNA or gDNA.

This clone was recorded a few times. V trimming: 5 bases; J trimming: 11 bases; junction bases outside the gene matches: 6. The CDR3 spans 12 residues. CDR1 is SGHRS and CDR2 is YFSETQ in the germline V gene. TCRdb's table, derived via immunoSEQ multiplex PCR, lists solely in-frame clones and lacks some. The table records around 270,000 clones, around 87% of them present only once. The genes are TRBV5-1 and TRBJ2-1, with 8 bases fitting TRBD1. Sequenced sample: peripheral blood. This sequence originates from a woman in her fifties or sixties with acute or convalescent COVID-19. The CDR3 region is CASRADRGQQFF. DNA of the CDR3: TGCGCCAGCAGAGCAGACAGGGGACAGCAGTTCTTC.